This T cell receptor beta chain was sequenced during a study of blood T cell repertoires in COVID-19. On the study more broadly: Specimens from acute and convalescent COVID-19 originated in the United States, Italy and Spain. T cells, B-cell-depleted T cells, or PBMCs supplied cDNA or gDNA.

Germline V gene data show CDR1 as SQVTM and CDR2 as ANQGSEA. The CDR3 is made up of 14 amino acids. Trimming left V 6 bases short and J 10 bases short, with 22 bases between. As handled by the study authors: Amplified reference gene primers provided the basis for estimating nucleated cell counts. Some clones are missing from TCRdb's copy, which holds only in-frame ones; the method was immunoSEQ multiplex PCR. V and J calls and clone size are as listed in that table; D and trimming were resolved from the DNA. Here the sample spans about 64,000 clones, 84% being singletons. The specimen was peripheral blood. This clonotype was obtained from a woman in her sixties or seventies with acute or convalescent COVID-19. This chain connects TRBV29-1 to TRBJ2-1; TRBD1 might be the D (6 bases). DNA for the CDR3: TGCAGCGTCCAACCCCCACAGGGAACGGGCGAGCAGTTCTTC. This gives the protein CSVQPPQGTGEQFF.